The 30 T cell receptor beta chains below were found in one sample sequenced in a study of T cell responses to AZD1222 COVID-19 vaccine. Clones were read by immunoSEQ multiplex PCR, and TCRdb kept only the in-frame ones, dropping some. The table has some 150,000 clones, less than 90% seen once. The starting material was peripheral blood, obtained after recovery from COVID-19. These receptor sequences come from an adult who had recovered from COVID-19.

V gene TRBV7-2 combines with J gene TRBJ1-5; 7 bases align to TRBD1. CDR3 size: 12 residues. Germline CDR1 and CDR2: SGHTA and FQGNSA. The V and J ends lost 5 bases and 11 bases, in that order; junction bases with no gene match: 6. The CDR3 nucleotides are TGTGCCAGCAGCGCTCCGGACAGGACCCAGCATTTT. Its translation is CASSAPDRTQHF.

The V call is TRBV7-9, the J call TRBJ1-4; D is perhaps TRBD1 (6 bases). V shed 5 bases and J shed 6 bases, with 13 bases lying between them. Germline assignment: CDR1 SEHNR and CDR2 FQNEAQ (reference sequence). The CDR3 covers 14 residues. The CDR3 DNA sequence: TGTGCCAGCAGCCGTTCAGGGGCGGATGAAAAACTGTTTTTT. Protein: CASSRSGADEKLFF. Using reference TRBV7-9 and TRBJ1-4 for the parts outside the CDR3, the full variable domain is DTGVSQNPRHKITKRGQNVTFRCDPISEHNRLYWYRQTLGQGPEFLTYFQNEAQLEKSRLLSDRFSAERPKGSFSTLEIQRTEQGDSAMYLCASSRSGADEKLFFGSGTQLSVL.

The DNA of the CDR3 is TGTGCCAGCAGCTCCCGCCCGGTGACTAGCGGGGGGCTTTACAATGAGCAGTTCTTC. Residues: CASSSRPVTSGGLYNEQFF. The chain uses TRBV7-2 and TRBJ2-1; 13 bases agree with TRBD2. Germline V gene sequence: CDR1 SGHTA, CDR2 FQGNSA. Trimming at V came to 4 bases and at J to 4 bases, leaving 13 bases not matched to a gene. CDR3 length: 19 amino acids. The whole variable domain, filled in from reference TRBV7-2 and TRBJ2-1, reads GAGVSQSPSNKVTEKGKDVELRCDPISGHTALYWYRQSLGQGLEFLIYFQGNSAPDKSGLPSDRFSAERTGGSVSTLTIQRTQQEDSAVYLCASSSRPVTSGGLYNEQFFGPGTRLTVL.

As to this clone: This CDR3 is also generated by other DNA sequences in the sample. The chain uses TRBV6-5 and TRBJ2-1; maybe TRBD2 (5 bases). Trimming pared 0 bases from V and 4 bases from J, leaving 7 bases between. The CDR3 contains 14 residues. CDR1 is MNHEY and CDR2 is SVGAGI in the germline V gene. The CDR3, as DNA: TGTGCCAGCAGTTACTCGAGGGTATACAATGAGCAGTTCTTC. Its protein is CASSYSRVYNEQFF.

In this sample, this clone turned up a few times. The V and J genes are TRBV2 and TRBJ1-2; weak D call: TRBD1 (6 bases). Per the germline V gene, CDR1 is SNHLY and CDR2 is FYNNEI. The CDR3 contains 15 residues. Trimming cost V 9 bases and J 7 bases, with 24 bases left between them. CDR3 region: CASGGGLSPLGGYTF. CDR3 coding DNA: TGTGCCAGTGGGGGCGGATTATCGCCTTTAGGTGGCTACACCTTC.

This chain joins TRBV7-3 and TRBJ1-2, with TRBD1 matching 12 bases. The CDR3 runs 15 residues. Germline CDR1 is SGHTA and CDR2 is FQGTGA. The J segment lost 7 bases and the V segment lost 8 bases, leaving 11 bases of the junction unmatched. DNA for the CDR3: TGTGCCAGCGGGACAGGGGGCCGAATAGGAAGTGGCTACACCTTC. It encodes CASGTGGRIGSGYTF.

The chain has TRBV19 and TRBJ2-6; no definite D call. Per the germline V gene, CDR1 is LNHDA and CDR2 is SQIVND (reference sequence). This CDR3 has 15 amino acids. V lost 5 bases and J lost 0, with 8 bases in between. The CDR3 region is CASSPQRSGANVLTF. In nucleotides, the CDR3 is TGTGCCAGTAGTCCCCAACGCTCTGGGGCCAACGTCCTGACTTTC. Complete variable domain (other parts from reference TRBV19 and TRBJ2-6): DGGITQSPKYLFRKEGQNVTLSCEQNLNHDAMYWYRQDPGQGLRLIYYSQIVNDFQKGDIAEGYSVSREKKESFPLTVTSAQKNPTAFYLCASSPQRSGANVLTFGAGSRLTVL.

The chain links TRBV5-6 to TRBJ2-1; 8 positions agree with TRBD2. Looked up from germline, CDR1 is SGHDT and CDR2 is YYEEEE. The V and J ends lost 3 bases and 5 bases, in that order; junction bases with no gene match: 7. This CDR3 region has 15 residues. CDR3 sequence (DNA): TGTGCCAGCAGCTCTAACGGGGGGGTAGACAATGAGCAGTTCTTC. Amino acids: CASSSNGGVDNEQFF.

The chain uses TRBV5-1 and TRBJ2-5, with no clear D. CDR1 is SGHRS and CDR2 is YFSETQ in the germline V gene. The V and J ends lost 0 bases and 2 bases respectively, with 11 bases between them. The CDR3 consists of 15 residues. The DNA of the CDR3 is TGCGCCAGCAGCTTGGGCACTTCTTCTCAAGAGACCCAGTACTTC. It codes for CASSLGTSSQETQYF.

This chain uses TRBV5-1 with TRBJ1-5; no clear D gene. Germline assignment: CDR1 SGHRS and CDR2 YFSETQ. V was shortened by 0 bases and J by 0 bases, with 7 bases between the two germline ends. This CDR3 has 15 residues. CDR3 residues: CASSLDTNSNQPQHF. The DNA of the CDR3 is TGCGCCAGCAGCTTGGACACAAATAGCAATCAGCCCCAGCATTTT.

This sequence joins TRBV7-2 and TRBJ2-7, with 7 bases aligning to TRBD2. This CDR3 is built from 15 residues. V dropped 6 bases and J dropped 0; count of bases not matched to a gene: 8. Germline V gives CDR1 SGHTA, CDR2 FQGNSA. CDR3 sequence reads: CASSTRASGSYEQYF. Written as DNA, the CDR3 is TGTGCCAGCAGTACACGGGCTAGCGGCTCCTACGAGCAGTACTTC.

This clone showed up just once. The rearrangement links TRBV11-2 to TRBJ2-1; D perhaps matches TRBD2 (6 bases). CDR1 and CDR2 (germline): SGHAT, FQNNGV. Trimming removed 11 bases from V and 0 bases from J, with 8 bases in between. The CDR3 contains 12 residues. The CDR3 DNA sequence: TGTGCCGGGGGGAGCTCCTACAATGAGCAGTTCTTC. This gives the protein CAGGSSYNEQFF.

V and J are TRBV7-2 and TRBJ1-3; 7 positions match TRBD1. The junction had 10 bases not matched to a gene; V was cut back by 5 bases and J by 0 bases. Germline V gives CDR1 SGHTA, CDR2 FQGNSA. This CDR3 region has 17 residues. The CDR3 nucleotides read TGTGCCAGCAGCACAGGACAGGCCGGATTCTCTGGAAACACCATATATTTT. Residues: CASSTGQAGFSGNTIYF.

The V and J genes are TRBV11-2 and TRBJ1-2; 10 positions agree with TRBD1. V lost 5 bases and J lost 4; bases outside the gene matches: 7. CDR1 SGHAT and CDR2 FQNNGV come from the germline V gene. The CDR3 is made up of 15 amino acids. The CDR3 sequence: CASSHGQGGAYGYTF. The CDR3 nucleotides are TGTGCCAGCAGCCACGGACAGGGGGGGGCCTATGGCTACACCTTC.

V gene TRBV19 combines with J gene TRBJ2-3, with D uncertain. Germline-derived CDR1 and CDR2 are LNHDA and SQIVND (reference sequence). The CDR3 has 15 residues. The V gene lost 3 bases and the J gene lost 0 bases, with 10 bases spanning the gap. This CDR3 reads CASSIGPFSTDTQYF. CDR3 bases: TGTGCCAGTAGTATTGGTCCCTTTAGCACAGATACGCAGTATTTT.

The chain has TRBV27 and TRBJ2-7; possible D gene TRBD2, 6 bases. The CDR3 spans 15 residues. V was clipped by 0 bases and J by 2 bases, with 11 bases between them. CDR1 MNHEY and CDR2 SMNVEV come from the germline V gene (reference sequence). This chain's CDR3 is CASSLSRGSAYEQYF. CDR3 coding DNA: TGTGCCAGCAGTTTATCTCGGGGGAGCGCCTACGAGCAGTACTTC.

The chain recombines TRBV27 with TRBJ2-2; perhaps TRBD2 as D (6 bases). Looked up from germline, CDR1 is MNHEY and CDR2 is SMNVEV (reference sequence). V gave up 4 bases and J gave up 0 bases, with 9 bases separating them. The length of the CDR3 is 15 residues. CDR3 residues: CASSWGGANTGELFF. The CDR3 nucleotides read TGTGCCAGCAGTTGGGGAGGCGCGAACACCGGGGAGCTGTTTTTT.

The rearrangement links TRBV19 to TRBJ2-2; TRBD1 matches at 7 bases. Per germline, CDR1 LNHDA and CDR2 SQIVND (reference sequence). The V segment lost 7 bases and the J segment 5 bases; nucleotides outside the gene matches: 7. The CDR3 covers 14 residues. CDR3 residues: CASKTQGTTGELFF. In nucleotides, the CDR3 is TGTGCCAGTAAGACACAGGGGACAACCGGGGAGCTGTTTTTT.

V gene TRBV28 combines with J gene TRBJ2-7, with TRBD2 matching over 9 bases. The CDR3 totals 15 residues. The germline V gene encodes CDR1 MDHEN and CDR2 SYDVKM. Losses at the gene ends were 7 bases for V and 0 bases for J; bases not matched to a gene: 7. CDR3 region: CASIGLAGNSYEQYF. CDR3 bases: TGTGCCAGCATTGGCCTAGCGGGGAACTCCTACGAGCAGTACTTC.

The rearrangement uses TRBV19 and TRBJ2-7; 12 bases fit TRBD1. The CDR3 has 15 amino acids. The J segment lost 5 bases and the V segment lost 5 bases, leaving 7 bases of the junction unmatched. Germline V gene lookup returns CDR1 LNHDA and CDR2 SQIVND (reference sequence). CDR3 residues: CASSVTGTGGNEQYF. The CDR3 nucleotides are TGTGCCAGTAGTGTTACCGGGACAGGGGGCAACGAGCAGTACTTC. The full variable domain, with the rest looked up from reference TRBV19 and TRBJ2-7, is DGGITQSPKYLFRKEGQNVTLSCEQNLNHDAMYWYRQDPGQGLRLIYYSQIVNDFQKGDIAEGYSVSREKKESFPLTVTSAQKNPTAFYLCASSVTGTGGNEQYFGPGTRLTVT.

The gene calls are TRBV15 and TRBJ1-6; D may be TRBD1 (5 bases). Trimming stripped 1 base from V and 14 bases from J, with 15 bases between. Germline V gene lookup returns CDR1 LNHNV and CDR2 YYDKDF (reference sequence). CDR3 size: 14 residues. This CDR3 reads CATSRGGAASTLHF. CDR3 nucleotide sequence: TGTGCCACCAGCAGAGGTGGGGCCGCTAGCACCCTCCACTTT.

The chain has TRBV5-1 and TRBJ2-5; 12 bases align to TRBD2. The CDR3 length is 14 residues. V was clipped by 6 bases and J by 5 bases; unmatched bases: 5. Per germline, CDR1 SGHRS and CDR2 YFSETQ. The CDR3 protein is CASKTSGSSETQYF. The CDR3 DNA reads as TGCGCCAGCAAGACTAGCGGGAGCTCTGAGACCCAGTACTTC.

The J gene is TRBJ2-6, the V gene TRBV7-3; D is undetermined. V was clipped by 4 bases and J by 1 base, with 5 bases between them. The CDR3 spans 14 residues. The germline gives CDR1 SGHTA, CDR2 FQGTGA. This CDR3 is CASSSNSGANVLTF. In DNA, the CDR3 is TGTGCCAGCAGCTCCAATTCTGGGGCCAACGTCCTGACTTTC.

For the CDR3, the DNA is TGTGCCAGCAGTCCCGTTGACCCCTCCCGGGGCGACGAGCAGTACTTC. Its translation: CASSPVDPSRGDEQYF. V gene TRBV28 combines with J gene TRBJ2-7, with D possibly being TRBD1 or TRBD2 (5 bases each). V lost 5 bases, J lost 5 bases, and 22 bases lay in between. The CDR3 sequence is 16 residues long. Germline lookup yields CDR1 MDHEN and CDR2 SYDVKM.

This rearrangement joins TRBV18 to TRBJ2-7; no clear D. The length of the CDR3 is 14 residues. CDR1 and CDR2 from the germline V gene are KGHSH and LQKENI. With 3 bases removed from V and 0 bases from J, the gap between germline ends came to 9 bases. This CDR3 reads CASSPKGNSYEQYF. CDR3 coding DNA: TGTGCCAGCTCACCCAAAGGCAACTCCTACGAGCAGTACTTC.

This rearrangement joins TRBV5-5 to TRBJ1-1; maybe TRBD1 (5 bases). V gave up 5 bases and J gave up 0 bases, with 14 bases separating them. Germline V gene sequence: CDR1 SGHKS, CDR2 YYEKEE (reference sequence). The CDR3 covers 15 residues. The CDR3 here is CASRAWDGMNTEAFF. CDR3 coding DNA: TGTGCCAGCAGGGCCTGGGACGGCATGAACACTGAAGCTTTCTTT.

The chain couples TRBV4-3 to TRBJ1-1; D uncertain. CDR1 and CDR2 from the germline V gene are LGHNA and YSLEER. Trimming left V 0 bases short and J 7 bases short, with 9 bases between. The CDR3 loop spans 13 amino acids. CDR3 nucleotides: TGCGCCAGCAGCCAAGATATAGCCAGTGAAGCTTTCTTT. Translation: CASSQDIASEAFF.

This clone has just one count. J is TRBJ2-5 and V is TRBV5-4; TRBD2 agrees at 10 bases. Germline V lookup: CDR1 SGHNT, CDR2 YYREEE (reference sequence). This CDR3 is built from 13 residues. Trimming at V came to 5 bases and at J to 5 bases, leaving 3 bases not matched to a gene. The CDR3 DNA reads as TGTGCCAGCAGACCGACTAGCGGGGAGACCCAGTACTTC. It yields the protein CASRPTSGETQYF.

The CDR3 nucleotides are TGTGCCAGCAGCTTAGGTGCTATGCAAGAGACCCAGTACTTC. Translating it yields CASSLGAMQETQYF. The genes are TRBV7-2 and TRBJ2-5; D unclear. The V end was cut by 1 base, the J end by 2 bases, with 8 bases between. In germline, CDR1 is SGHTA, CDR2 FQGNSA. This CDR3 contains 14 residues.

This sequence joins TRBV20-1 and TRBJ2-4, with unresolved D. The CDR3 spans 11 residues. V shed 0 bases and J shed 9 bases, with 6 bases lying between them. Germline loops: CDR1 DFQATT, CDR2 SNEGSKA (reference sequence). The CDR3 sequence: CSAREDAIQYF. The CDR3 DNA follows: TGCAGTGCTAGAGAGGACGCCATTCAGTACTTC.